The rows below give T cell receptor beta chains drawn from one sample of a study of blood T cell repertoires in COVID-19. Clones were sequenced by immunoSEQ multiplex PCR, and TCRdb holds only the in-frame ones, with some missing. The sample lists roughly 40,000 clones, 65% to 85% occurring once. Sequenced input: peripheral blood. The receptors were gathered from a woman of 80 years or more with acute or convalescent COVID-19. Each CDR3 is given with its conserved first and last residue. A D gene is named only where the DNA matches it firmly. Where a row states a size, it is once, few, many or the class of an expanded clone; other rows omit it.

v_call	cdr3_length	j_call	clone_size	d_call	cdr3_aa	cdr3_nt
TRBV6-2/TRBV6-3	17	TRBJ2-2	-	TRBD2	CASSTTSGGLGTGELFF	TGTGCCAGCAGTACCACTAGCGGGGGCTTGGGGACCGGGGAGCTGTTTTTT
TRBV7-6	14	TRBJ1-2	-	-	CASSQQGPYYGYTF	TGTGCCAGCAGCCAACAGGGACCCTACTATGGCTACACCTTC
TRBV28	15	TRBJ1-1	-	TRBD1	CASSGTGEENTEAFF	TGTGCCAGCAGCGGGACAGGGGAAGAGAACACTGAAGCTTTCTTT
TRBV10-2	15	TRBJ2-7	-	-	CASSRSGALSYEQYF	TGCGCCAGCAGCCGTAGCGGAGCCCTCTCCTACGAGCAGTACTTC
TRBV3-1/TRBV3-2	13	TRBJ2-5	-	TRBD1	CASSRDRVETQYF	TGTGCCAGCAGCCGGGACAGGGTAGAGACCCAGTACTTC
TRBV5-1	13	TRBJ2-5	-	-	CASSLTGSGTQYF	TGCGCCAGCAGCTTGACAGGGTCGGGGACCCAGTACTTC
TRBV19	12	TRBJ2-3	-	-	CASSSGTDTQYF	TGTGCCAGTAGTTCGGGCACAGATACGCAGTATTTT
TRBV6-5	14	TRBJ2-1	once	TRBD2	CAITSGRAYNEQFF	TGTGCCATAACTAGCGGAAGGGCCTACAATGAGCAGTTCTTC
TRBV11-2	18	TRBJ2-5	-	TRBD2	CASSLGATSGSLGETQYF	TGTGCCAGCAGCTTAGGAGCGACTAGCGGGAGTCTCGGGGAGACCCAGTACTTC
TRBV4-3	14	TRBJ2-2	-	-	CASSQGGGHGELFF	TGCGCCAGCAGCCAAGGGGGGGGGCACGGGGAGCTGTTTTTT